This T cell receptor beta chain was profiled in a study of OX40 agonist ivuxolimab in advanced cancers. Trimming removed 4 bases from V and 7 bases from J; junction bases left unmatched: 11. The CDR3 runs to 17 residues. Germline lookup yields CDR1 SGHNT and CDR2 YYREEE (reference sequence). Autoimmune disease history or systemic immunosuppression disqualified patients. Sampling times: baseline, cycle 4 day 1, cycle 7 day 1. Assay used: immunoSEQ multiplex PCR; TCRdb lists only in-frame clones, some missing. The sample includes 30,000 or so clones, approximately 80% seen only once; the top ten take about 14%. As for this clone: Its matching antigen is unknown.

Study-wide results and caveats: Clones of CD4+ and CD8+ blood T cells grew by week 6 at doses of 0.1 to 3.0 mg/kg. Also present in some nonresponders was a low level of normalized T-cell clonal expansion.

The sample was CD4+ or CD8+ T cells sorted from blood, taken in a trial of the OX40 agonist ivuxolimab. The source is an adult with an advanced solid tumor such as melanoma, head and neck, liver or kidney cancer. The chain couples TRBV5-4 to TRBJ2-3, with 14 nucleotides matching TRBD2. For the CDR3, the DNA is TGTGCCAGCAGCGTACCGGGCGGGACTAGCGGGAGACATACGCAGTATTTT. Its protein is CASSVPGGTSGRHTQYF.